This T cell receptor beta chain was observed in a study of human thymus T cells. Overall study results and limits: Within thymic and blood repertoires, V and J gene usage appeared to be biased.

With regard to this clone: Its antigen is still unknown.

This CDR3 is 17 amino acids long. Deletions cut 2 bases from V and 4 bases from J, with 18 bases between. Data came from immunoSEQ multiplex PCR; TCRdb stores just in-frame clones and leaves some out. The sample contains tens of thousands of clones, nearly 95% of which appear only once. The sequence came from a boy less than two years old with a congenital heart defect but otherwise immunologically healthy. Sequencing was performed on blood. The J gene is TRBJ1-5, the V gene TRBV6-7; D unclear. TRBV6-7 is annotated as an ORF whose role is uncertain. The CDR3 DNA reads as TGTGCCAGCAGTTACCCCGGGAACAGTTTACGGAATCAGCCCCAGCATTTT. It specifies CASSYPGNSLRNQPQHF.